The 6 T cell receptor beta chains given below trace back to one sample, sequenced in a study of technical replicates of blood from a few donors. TCRdb keeps only in-frame clones here, not all; method: immunoSEQ multiplex PCR. The sample carries 79,000 or so clones, 95% to 98% recorded once. The sequencing input was T cells isolated from PBMCs. These receptors originate from a human donor in good health.

V gene TRBV6-6 combines with J gene TRBJ2-3; a possible D gene is TRBD1 (5 bases). Between the trimmed V and J ends, which lost 2 bases and 1 base, there was a span of 13 bases. Germline V gene data show CDR1 as MNHNY and CDR2 as SVGAGI (reference sequence). The CDR3 covers 16 residues. The CDR3 region has the DNA TGTGCCAGCAGTTACGAGTACGTAGGGGGCACAGATACGCAGTATTTT. Protein product: CASSYEYVGGTDTQYF.

The rearrangement links TRBV20-1 to TRBJ1-1; D is unresolved. CDR3 length: 11 residues. Germline CDR1 is DFQATT and CDR2 is SNEGSKA (reference sequence). V gave up 2 bases and J gave up 6 bases, with 7 bases separating them. CDR3 region: CSARKAPEAFF. The DNA of the CDR3 is TGCAGTGCTAGAAAAGCGCCTGAAGCTTTCTTT.

J is TRBJ2-4 and V is TRBV6-1; TRBD1 might be the D (6 bases). CDR3 length equals 14 residues. Germline values: CDR1 MNHNS, CDR2 SASEGT. Deletions cut 7 bases from V and 6 bases from J, with 16 bases between. The CDR3 reads CASTLEGVRNIQYF. The CDR3, as DNA: TGTGCCAGCACTCTTGAGGGGGTTAGAAACATTCAGTACTTC.

Only one count was recorded for this clone. The V call is TRBV9, the J call TRBJ1-2; D is possibly TRBD1 (6 bases). In germline, CDR1 is SGDLS, CDR2 YYNGEE. The V and J ends lost 2 bases and 8 bases respectively, with 13 bases between them. This CDR3 contains 13 residues. The CDR3 DNA sequence: TGTGCCAGCAGCGTCACAGGGAGAAACGGCTACACCTTC. Protein: CASSVTGRNGYTF.

The J gene is TRBJ2-5, the V gene TRBV11-2; 7 bases line up with TRBD1. With 5 bases clipped from V and 2 bases from J, the junction kept 5 bases outside the gene matches. The CDR3 extends over 14 amino acids. The germline CDR1 and CDR2 sequences are SGHAT and FQNNGV. The CDR3 region is CASSPWTGQETQYF. In DNA, the CDR3 is TGTGCCAGCAGCCCATGGACAGGTCAAGAGACCCAGTACTTC.

The J gene is TRBJ2-1, the V gene TRBV9; D ambiguous. CDR1 and CDR2 (germline): SGDLS, YYNGEE. The CDR3 has 16 amino acids. Deletions cut 2 bases from V and 4 bases from J, with 16 bases between. CDR3 sequence reads: CASSVSFSSVYNEQFF. In nucleotides, the CDR3 is TGTGCCAGCAGCGTGTCGTTTTCGTCGGTATACAATGAGCAGTTCTTC.